The clone carrying this T cell receptor beta chain was found once. CD45RO-negative CD8 cells positively selected for CCR7 made up the naive population, which excluded terminally differentiated effector memory CD45RA+ cells. The sample is drawn from a study of shared clonotypes between healthy human individuals. The method was immunoSEQ multiplex PCR; TCRdb's version includes in-frame clones alone and lacks a portion of them. The sample lists under 2,000,000 clones, around 96% occurring once. Sequences were obtained from naive CD8+ T cells sorted from blood. The source is a man aged 18 to 30 in good health.

CDR3: CASSTKGPGYEQYF. The CDR3 DNA follows: TGTGCCAGTAGTACCAAGGGACCAGGCTACGAGCAGTACTTC. The V and J genes are TRBV19 and TRBJ2-7; D may be TRBD1 or TRBD2 (5 bases each). In germline, CDR1 is LNHDA, CDR2 SQIVND (reference sequence). The CDR3 totals 14 residues. Trimming shortened V by 4 bases and J by 3 bases, and 13 bases separated the two germline ends.